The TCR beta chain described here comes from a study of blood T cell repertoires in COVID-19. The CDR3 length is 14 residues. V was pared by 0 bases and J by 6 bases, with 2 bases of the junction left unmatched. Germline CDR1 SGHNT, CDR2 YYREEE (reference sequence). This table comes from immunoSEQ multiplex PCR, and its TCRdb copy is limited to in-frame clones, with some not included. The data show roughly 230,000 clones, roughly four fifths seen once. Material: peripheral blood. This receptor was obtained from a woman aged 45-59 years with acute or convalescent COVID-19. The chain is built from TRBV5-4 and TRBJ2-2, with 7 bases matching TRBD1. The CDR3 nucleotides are TGTGCCAGCAGCTTGGTACAGGGGTCCGGGGAGCTGTTTTTT. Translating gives CASSLVQGSGELFF.